This T cell receptor beta chain emerged from a study of cytomegalovirus exposure and HLA in healthy donors. Germline assignment: CDR1 SGHAT and CDR2 FQNNGV. Trimming removed 7 bases from V and 6 bases from J; junction bases left unmatched: 12. The CDR3 extends over 15 amino acids. This clone was detected only a few times. The PCR used 60 Vbeta and 13 Jbeta primers. Sequencing used immunoSEQ multiplex PCR; TCRdb keeps in-frame clones, though not all of them. Among roughly 110,000 clones, approximately 60% were seen once, and the ten largest hold roughly 2%. Material: PBMCs. The J gene is TRBJ2-3, the V gene TRBV11-2; 8 nucleotides agree with TRBD1. This sequence was found in a woman in her twenties or thirties in good health and CMV-seronegative. The CDR3 nucleotides are TGTGCCAGCAACCCTTGGACAGGGTCTTTGGATACGCAGTATTTT. It codes for CASNPWTGSLDTQYF.